This T cell receptor (beta chain) is drawn from a study of T cell responses to AZD1222 COVID-19 vaccine. Study results and caveats: Researchers took repertoire samples only after the peak T cell response had come. Among spike-specific TCRs, nearly half reportedly target unmutated variant regions.

CDR3 length equals 14 residues. The J segment lost 4 bases and the V segment lost 2 bases, leaving 5 bases of the junction unmatched. The germline V gene has CDR1 SGHDT and CDR2 YYEEEE. Notes on this clone: The antigen is not known.

TCRdb's table, derived via immunoSEQ multiplex PCR, lists solely in-frame clones and lacks some. The sample carries approximately 100,000 clones, roughly 87% recorded once. The rearrangement links TRBV5-6 to TRBJ2-5; 7 positions match TRBD1. Sequencing was performed on peripheral blood, taken on day 0 of AZD1222 vaccination. The sequence was obtained from an adult in good health. The CDR3 DNA is TGTGCCAGCAGCTTACAGGGGATAGGAGAGACCCAGTACTTC. Its protein product is CASSLQGIGETQYF.